Described below is a single T cell receptor (beta chain) sequence and its context. These data are taken from a study of blood T cell repertoires in COVID-19. About the research overall: Specimens from acute and convalescent COVID-19 originated in the United States, Italy and Spain. PBMCs, B-cell-depleted T cells, or T cells were the source of the cDNA or gDNA that made up the material.

Methods used by the authors: Reference gene primer amplification in the assay estimated nucleated cell counts. Libraries were prepared by immunoSEQ multiplex PCR; TCRdb keeps only in-frame clonotypes and omits some of them. That table supplies the V and J calls and clone size; D and trimming were determined from the DNA. The sample includes roughly 120,000 clones, over 75% seen only once; the top ten take roughly 16%. Germline V gene sequence: CDR1 SGHRS, CDR2 YFSETQ. The CDR3 is 15 amino acids. The trim removed 0 bases at V and 1 base at J, leaving 1 base unmatched. The sequenced sample was peripheral blood. The clonotype originates from a woman of 80 years or more with active or convalescent COVID-19. The rearrangement uses TRBV5-1 and TRBJ1-1; TRBD1 matches 9 bases. The CDR3 is CASSLEGQGNTEAFF. The CDR3 bases are TGCGCCAGCAGCTTGGAGGGACAGGGGAACACTGAAGCTTTCTTT.